The next 18 T cell receptor beta chains were all read from a single sample in a study of cytomegalovirus exposure and HLA in healthy donors. PCR amplification relied on 60 Vbeta primers (plus 13 Jbeta primers). Libraries were prepared by immunoSEQ multiplex PCR; TCRdb keeps only in-frame clonotypes and omits some of them. The repertoire holds some 120,000 clones, with more than 80% as singletons. The sample taken for sequencing was PBMCs. All receptors come from a male donor in good health and CMV-seronegative.

V usage is TRBV29-1 and J usage is TRBJ2-1, with D unclear. The CDR3 is made up of 12 amino acids. V shed 7 bases and J shed 5 bases, with 12 bases lying between them. Germline V gene data show CDR1 as SQVTM and CDR2 as ANQGSEA. Here the CDR3 DNA reads TGCAGCGGCCTCCCGGTGGACAATGAGCAGTTCTTC. Residues: CSGLPVDNEQFF.

Here the CDR3 reads CASSGDTNEQFF. The CDR3 DNA follows: TGTGCCAGCAGCGGGGACACCAATGAGCAGTTCTTC. V gene TRBV2 combines with J gene TRBJ2-1, with a tentative D call TRBD1 (6 bases). The V gene lost 6 bases and the J gene lost 6 bases, with 9 bases spanning the gap. Germline CDR1 reads SNHLY; CDR2 reads FYNNEI. This CDR3 region has 12 residues.

The chain recombines TRBV10-3 with TRBJ2-7, with 11 bases fitting TRBD2. Germline loops: CDR1 ENHRY, CDR2 SYGVKD. The CDR3 has 19 residues. Trimming cost V 4 bases and J 2 bases; bases outside gene matches: 16. In DNA, the CDR3 is TGTGCCATCAGTGGAATTAAGGGACTAGCGGTAGATGGGGCCTACGAGCAGTACTTC. It is translated as CAISGIKGLAVDGAYEQYF.

In this sample, this clone turned up a few times. The chain links TRBV19 to TRBJ1-2, with TRBD1 matching 7 bases. In germline, CDR1 is LNHDA, CDR2 SQIVND (reference sequence). There are 14 residues in the CDR3. Trimming took 7 bases from V and 7 from J; bases not matched to a gene: 12. This CDR3 is CASTQTSGGVGYTF. DNA of the CDR3: TGTGCCAGTACCCAAACGTCAGGGGGAGTTGGCTACACCTTC.

V and J are TRBV19 and TRBJ1-2, with unresolved D. Trimming took 7 bases from V and 8 from J, leaving 8 bases between them. The CDR3 is 10 amino acids. CDR1 is LNHDA, CDR2 SQIVND, per germline (reference sequence). The DNA for the CDR3 is TGTGCCAGTATCCGTGTGGGCTACACCTTC. The encoded protein is CASIRVGYTF.

This chain uses TRBV7-2 with TRBJ2-1; TRBD2 aligns across 8 bases. The J segment lost 5 bases and the V segment lost 0 bases, leaving 6 bases of the junction unmatched. This CDR3 comprises 16 residues. Germline loops: CDR1 SGHTA, CDR2 FQGNSA. The CDR3: CASSLAVGLADNEQFF. DNA of the CDR3: TGTGCCAGCAGCTTAGCTGTAGGACTAGCAGACAATGAGCAGTTCTTC.

This clone was counted once. The chain is built from TRBV18 and TRBJ2-3; TRBD1 aligns across 8 bases. V trimming: 5 bases; J trimming: 0 bases; junction bases outside the gene matches: 4. Per germline, CDR1 KGHSH and CDR2 LQKENI. The length of the CDR3 is 15 residues. The CDR3 sequence is CASSARTGSTDTQYF. The CDR3 DNA reads TGTGCCAGCTCAGCCAGGACAGGGAGCACAGATACGCAGTATTTT.

The V call is TRBV6-1, the J call TRBJ2-1; 11 bases line up with TRBD2. Germline loops: CDR1 MNHNS, CDR2 SASEGT. Trimming at V came to 8 bases and at J to 7 bases, leaving 7 bases not matched to a gene. The CDR3 totals 14 residues. CDR3 amino acids: CASLVTSGENEQFF. DNA of the CDR3: TGTGCCAGCCTAGTGACTAGCGGGGAGAATGAGCAGTTCTTC.

This clone has a single count. This sequence joins TRBV30 and TRBJ1-1; D remains ambiguous. Germline V gene lookup returns CDR1 GTSNPN and CDR2 SVGIG (reference sequence). The CDR3 is 11 amino acids. V was clipped by 0 bases and J by 5 bases, with 4 bases between them. CDR3 region: CAWSVGTEAFF. CDR3 sequence (DNA): TGTGCCTGGAGTGTCGGGACTGAAGCTTTCTTT.

The gene calls are TRBV6-1 and TRBJ2-3; perhaps TRBD1 as D (5 bases). CDR3 size: 15 residues. Trimming took off 6 bases at V and 1 base at J, with 14 bases between the two ends. Looked up from germline, CDR1 is MNHNS and CDR2 is SASEGT. CDR3 nucleotide sequence: TGTGCCAGCAGGGTTGGGGCAGGGCGCACAGATACGCAGTATTTT. Protein product: CASRVGAGRTDTQYF.

This clone occurred once. This chain uses TRBV19 with TRBJ2-1; possibly TRBD2 for D (5 bases). Trimming removed 1 base from V and 9 bases from J, with 10 bases in between. Germline CDR1 is LNHDA and CDR2 is SQIVND (reference sequence). There are 13 residues in the CDR3. The CDR3 sequence is CASSIGARGEQFF. CDR3 nucleotides: TGTGCCAGTAGTATAGGTGCTCGGGGTGAGCAGTTCTTC.

V usage is TRBV13 and J usage is TRBJ1-4; tentatively, D is TRBD1 (6 bases). Trimming left V 3 bases short and J 4 bases short, with 12 bases between. This CDR3 has 15 residues. Germline CDR1 and CDR2: PRHDT and FYEKMQ (reference sequence). The CDR3 spells CASSFRTVGNEKLFF. For the CDR3, the DNA is TGTGCCAGCAGCTTCCGGACAGTCGGTAATGAAAAACTGTTTTTT.

V and J are TRBV6-1 and TRBJ2-1; possibly TRBD2 for D (8 bases). The germline V and J ends were trimmed by 4 bases and 2 bases, with 18 bases remaining between them. The CDR3 extends over 17 amino acids. In germline, CDR1 is MNHNS, CDR2 SASEGT. CDR3 nucleotides: TGTGCCAGCAGTGGACAGGGCGGGAGGATGCCCTACAATGAGCAGTTCTTC. It yields the protein CASSGQGGRMPYNEQFF.

In its sample, this clone was seen once. The chain is built from TRBV5-4 and TRBJ2-1, with D possibly being TRBD1 (6 bases). Germline CDR1 and CDR2: SGHNT and YYREEE (reference sequence). V was trimmed by 4 bases and J by 6 bases, leaving 14 bases between them. The CDR3 has 14 amino acids. The CDR3 loop is CASSPRDKPNEQFF. The DNA of the CDR3 is TGTGCCAGCAGCCCCCGGGACAAACCCAATGAGCAGTTCTTC.

V and J are TRBV5-1 and TRBJ1-2; 7 bases map to TRBD1. V was clipped by 0 bases and J by 10 bases; unmatched bases: 3. The germline V gene has CDR1 SGHRS and CDR2 YFSETQ. The CDR3 spans 12 residues. CDR3 protein: CASSLGQGDYTF. CDR3 DNA: TGCGCCAGCAGCTTGGGGCAGGGGGACTACACCTTC.

V usage is TRBV30 and J usage is TRBJ1-2, with TRBD1 matching over 7 bases. The germline gives CDR1 GTSNPN, CDR2 SVGIG (reference sequence). J was trimmed by 3 bases and V by 0 bases; bases with no gene match: 4. This CDR3 is built from 14 residues. Here the CDR3 DNA reads TGTGCCTGGAGTGTACCCAGGGGGGACTATGGCTACACCTTC. This gives the protein CAWSVPRGDYGYTF.

This clone appeared a single time. The chain is built from TRBV4-3 and TRBJ2-7; 9 bases fit TRBD1. The CDR3 loop spans 13 amino acids. Germline V gene data show CDR1 as LGHNA and CDR2 as YSLEER. V trimming: 4 bases; J trimming: 6 bases; junction bases outside the gene matches: 4. CDR3 protein: CASSPGTGREQYF. The CDR3 region has the DNA TGCGCCAGCAGCCCGGGGACAGGGCGCGAGCAGTACTTC.

The chain employs TRBV9 and TRBJ1-6, with D unclear. The CDR3 loop spans 16 amino acids. With 3 bases removed from V and 0 bases from J, the gap between germline ends came to 10 bases. Germline-derived CDR1 and CDR2 are SGDLS and YYNGEE. Here the CDR3 DNA reads TGTGCCAGCAGCGGGACTGTCGGCTCCTATAATTCACCCCTCCACTTT. It specifies CASSGTVGSYNSPLHF.